The 15 T cell receptor beta chains presented below share a single source sample, sequenced in a study of blood T cell repertoires in COVID-19. Method: immunoSEQ multiplex PCR; TCRdb's copy keeps in-frame clones and lacks some. In the table there are a few hundred thousand clones, 80% to 90% of which are singletons. Sample: peripheral blood. The source of these receptors is a woman aged 25 to 45 with COVID-19, enrolled during active disease.

This rearrangement joins TRBV18 to TRBJ1-2; the D gene is possibly TRBD1 (6 bases). V was shortened by 3 bases and J by 4 bases, with 9 bases between the two germline ends. This CDR3 spans 13 amino acids. Germline assignment: CDR1 KGHSH and CDR2 LQKENI. This chain's CDR3 is CASSPLDSYGYTF. CDR3 nucleotides: TGTGCCAGCTCACCTTTGGACAGCTATGGCTACACCTTC.

The rearrangement links TRBV10-3 to TRBJ2-7, with 7 bases fitting TRBD1. Germline loops: CDR1 ENHRY, CDR2 SYGVKD. After removal of 0 bases from V and 0 bases from J, the junction contained 5 bases not matched to a gene. This CDR3 is 16 amino acids long. Written as DNA, the CDR3 is TGTGCCATCAGTGAGTCGGGACAGTCCGACTCCTACGAGCAGTACTTC. This encodes CAISESGQSDSYEQYF.

The chain joins TRBV11-2 to TRBJ2-7; the D gene is possibly TRBD1 (6 bases). V shed 4 bases and J shed 3 bases, with 13 bases lying between them. The CDR3 spans 14 residues. Germline V gene data show CDR1 as SGHAT and CDR2 as FQNNGV. CDR3 region: CASSWPGQYYEQYF. As DNA, the CDR3 is TGTGCCAGCAGCTGGCCGGGACAATACTACGAGCAGTACTTC.

In its sample, this clone was seen a few times. The gene calls are TRBV5-8 and TRBJ2-3, with 10 bases that match TRBD2. CDR1 is SGHTS, CDR2 YDEGEE, per germline. The CDR3 is made up of 16 amino acids. The trim removed 0 bases at V and 4 bases at J, leaving 5 bases unmatched. For the CDR3, the DNA is TGTGCCAGCAGCTTGGAAGCGGGAGGGGTAGCAGATACGCAGTATTTT. It codes for CASSLEAGGVADTQYF.

The V gene is TRBV28, the J gene TRBJ2-1; tentatively, D is TRBD2 (5 bases). The germline gives CDR1 MDHEN, CDR2 SYDVKM. This CDR3 contains 13 residues. V was shortened by 8 bases and J by 6 bases, with 14 bases between the two germline ends. The CDR3: CASALPGGNEQFF. CDR3 DNA sequence: TGTGCCAGCGCCCTCCCCGGAGGCAATGAGCAGTTCTTC.

V is TRBV29-1 and J is TRBJ2-3, with a tentative D call TRBD2 (6 bases). The V end was cut by 1 base, the J end by 2 bases, with 10 bases between. Germline CDR1 is SQVTM and CDR2 is ANQGSEA. The CDR3 has 14 amino acids. The CDR3 sequence is CSVEGLADTDTQYF. The DNA for the CDR3 is TGCAGCGTTGAAGGTTTAGCGGACACAGATACGCAGTATTTT.

This clone was detected only once. The chain uses TRBV10-3 and TRBJ2-6; D might be TRBD1 (6 bases). CDR1 and CDR2 from the germline V gene are ENHRY and SYGVKD. The V end was cut by 1 base, the J end by 0 bases, with 10 bases between. CDR3 length: 17 amino acids. CDR3 loop: CAISEWGHHSGANVLTF. The DNA of the CDR3 is TGTGCCATCAGTGAGTGGGGACACCACTCTGGGGCCAACGTCCTGACTTTC.

The V and J genes are TRBV6-4 and TRBJ2-1; 9 bases align to TRBD1. The CDR3 consists of 14 residues. The V segment lost 5 bases and the J segment 8 bases; nucleotides outside the gene matches: 7. CDR1 is MRHNA, CDR2 SNTAGT, per germline. The CDR3 sequence is CASSRTGVLDEQFF. The DNA of the CDR3 is TGTGCCAGCAGTCGGACAGGGGTCTTGGATGAGCAGTTCTTC.

This clone has just one count. The CDR3 loop is CASSSPGAWYEQYF. The DNA of the CDR3 is TGTGCCAGCAGTTCCCCGGGAGCGTGGTACGAGCAGTACTTC. V and J are TRBV28 and TRBJ2-7; weak D call: TRBD2 (6 bases). The ends were cut back, 4 bases at V and 4 bases at J, with 14 bases in the middle. The germline CDR1 and CDR2 sequences are MDHEN and SYDVKM. This CDR3 is built from 14 residues.

The rearrangement links TRBV14 to TRBJ2-7, with D possibly being TRBD1 (5 bases). The CDR3 consists of 16 residues. Per germline, CDR1 SGHDN and CDR2 FVKESK. V was shortened by 0 bases and J by 0 bases, with 12 bases between the two germline ends. CDR3: CASSQDGARDSYEQYF. CDR3 bases: TGTGCCAGCAGCCAAGATGGAGCCAGGGACTCCTACGAGCAGTACTTC.

The chain recombines TRBV5-4 with TRBJ2-2; tentative D call: TRBD1 (5 bases). The germline CDR1 and CDR2 sequences are SGHNT and YYREEE (reference sequence). Trimming shortened V by 4 bases and J by 3 bases, and 7 bases separated the two germline ends. This CDR3 comprises 13 residues. The CDR3 loop is CASSQGYTGELFF. The CDR3 DNA reads as TGTGCCAGCAGCCAGGGATACACCGGGGAGCTGTTTTTT.

V usage is TRBV6-1 and J usage is TRBJ2-7; D remains ambiguous. The germline V and J ends were trimmed by 3 bases and 1 base, with 4 bases remaining between them. The CDR3 length is 12 residues. CDR1 is MNHNS, CDR2 SASEGT, per germline. The CDR3 here is CASSETSYEQYF. The CDR3 nucleotides are TGTGCCAGCAGTGAGACTTCCTACGAGCAGTACTTC.

The chain carries TRBV7-9 and TRBJ2-1; no reliable D call. Per the germline V gene, CDR1 is SEHNR and CDR2 is FQNEAQ (reference sequence). V was trimmed by 1 base and J by 8 bases, leaving 3 bases between them. The CDR3 extends over 11 amino acids. CDR3 sequence: CASSLVDEQFF. CDR3 DNA sequence: TGTGCCAGCAGCTTAGTCGATGAGCAGTTCTTC.

The rearrangement links TRBV5-1 to TRBJ1-6; D perhaps matches TRBD1 (5 bases). This CDR3 is 15 amino acids long. Between the trimmed V and J ends, which lost 1 base and 10 bases, there was a span of 15 bases. Germline-derived CDR1 and CDR2 are SGHRS and YFSETQ. The CDR3 loop is CASSLRAGKESPLHF. The CDR3 nucleotides are TGCGCCAGCAGCTTGAGGGCAGGGAAAGAATCACCCCTCCACTTT.

The V gene is TRBV28, the J gene TRBJ2-3; the D gene is possibly TRBD1 (5 bases). CDR1 is MDHEN, CDR2 SYDVKM, per germline. CDR3 size: 16 residues. With 5 bases removed from V and 4 bases from J, the gap between germline ends came to 19 bases. The CDR3 protein is CASSPPDSTFPDTQYF. The CDR3 nucleotides read TGTGCCAGCAGTCCCCCCGACAGTACTTTTCCAGATACGCAGTATTTT.